The sequence of this T cell receptor (beta chain) was determined in a study of T cell clusters in autoimmune cytopenias (dated 2019 in TCRdb). Study-wide context: A median TRB sequencing depth of about 50,000 reads per sample was reached, and a median of roughly 2,300 distinct TRB clonotypes per sample was obtained. The study was designed to test whether a disease-specific immune repertoire signature usable as a blood-based biomarker is carried by autoimmune cytopenia patients. Alongside healthy, CLL and autoimmune hepatitis controls, autoimmune cytopenia patients had their peripheral blood TRB and IGH repertoires sequenced at active disease and again during treatment follow-up. Overall study outcomes, separate from this receptor: The cluster-lack signature was not observed for secondary cytopenia versus CLL, as the signature was apparently masked by the dominant lymphoma-associated repertoire. Compared with active autoimmune hepatitis patients, healthy donors had almost three times as many exclusive TRB clusters, a finding consistent with an autoimmunity-wide signature. The TRB repertoire shifts, including less even repertoires in secondary cytopenia and CLL, mostly reflected lymphoma bias and not autoimmunity. The GLIPH analysis suggested a lack of physiological T cell clusters in primary autoimmune cytopenia patients, since around 50 clusters were exclusive to healthy donors whereas some 18 were exclusive to patients. The T cell clusters were only ever defined in silico, so experimental validation of their functional role was still needed.

With respect to this clonotype: Its antigen specificity is not known.

The CDR3 runs 15 amino acids, cysteine and phenylalanine included. No coding sequence is recorded. CDR1 and CDR2 are read off the germline V gene (reference sequence) as SGHNT and YYREEE. TRB amplification used 200 to 250 ng of peripheral blood genomic DNA, tens of thousands of genome equivalents, per sample. To amplify TRB rearrangements, a touch-down multiplex PCR protocol was run with the TRB-A and TRB-B primer pools combined in a single tube. Two consecutive PCR reactions with Phusion HS II polymerase added Illumina adapters and sample indices to the amplicons. After gel purification with the NucleoSpin Gel and PCR Clean-up kit, the amplicons were quantified by Qubit and checked for quality on an Agilent 2100 Bioanalyzer. Sequencing of the libraries was performed on an Illumina MiSeq with 600-cycle, single-indexed, paired-end runs. Processing in the source paper ran as follows. MiXCR version 2.1.12, together with the default MiXCR reference library, was used to align and assemble the TRB reads. Each unique CDR3 nucleotide sequence defined a clone, and only productive sequences with at least two reads were analysed. Alpha-parameterized diversity profiles (alpha 0 to 5), including the Shannon (alpha 1) and Simpson (alpha 2) indices, were computed with an R script to assess repertoire diversity. Combinatorial TRB VJ usage was calculated with the tcR package and was compared between cohorts by principal component analysis performed with ade4. GLIPH was used to cluster TCRbeta CDR3s in pairs of cohorts matched for age and read depth, and a Wilcoxon test was used to compare cluster frequencies. TCRdb reprocessed the reads and provides one entry for every CDR3 protein sequence; no DNA is given. TCRdb's processing, not the authors' own work, is the source of the V and J calls. The sample's table lists a count of around 8,000 distinct CDR3 sequences. The ten top clones hold 3% to 3.5% of the sample.

Sequencing was done on a sample of peripheral blood. Recombination connected TRBV5-4 to TRBJ1-1. This clonotype originated in a human donor with an autoimmune cytopenia or autoimmune hepatitis (not recorded which). This receptor has the CDR3 CASSLDGLMNTEAFF.